A selection of T cell receptor beta chains follows, all from one sample in a study of CD4 T cells in relation to SARS-CoV-2 and coronaviruses. The repertoire was sequenced with immunoSEQ multiplex PCR; TCRdb's copy has only in-frame clones and lacks some. Of some 40,000 clones in the sample, around 77% are singletons; the top ten hold 20%. The antigens for these receptors are not known. Sequencing was done on a sample of memory CD4+ T cells from PBMCs, cultured in vitro. Receptors originate from an adult with COVID-19. The CDR3 runs from the conserved cysteine through the conserved F or W. Each record gives: V gene, J gene, clone size, D gene, CDR3 DNA, CDR3 protein. The D gene is left open where the match is weak. Clone size is shown for a subset of rows, as once, few, many or a class of expanded clone.

V: TRBV3-1/TRBV3-2
J: TRBJ2-2
size: NA
D: TRBD1
DNA: TGTGCCAGCAGCCAACAGGGGGCCGGGGAGCTGTTTTTT
CDR3: CASSQQGAGELFF

V: TRBV3-1/TRBV3-2
J: TRBJ2-3
size: NA
D: NA
DNA: TGTGCCAGCAGCCTTTCGGTAGCGGCCCACACGCAGTATTTT
CDR3: CASSLSVAAHTQYF

V: TRBV4-1
J: TRBJ2-7
size: NA
D: NA
DNA: TGCGCCAGCAGCCAAGGGGTGACCGAATTATACGAGCAGTACTTC
CDR3: CASSQGVTELYEQYF

V: TRBV18
J: TRBJ2-1
size: NA
D: TRBD1
DNA: TGTGCCAGCTCACCCCCGACAGGGGTTAATGAGCAGTTCTTC
CDR3: CASSPPTGVNEQFF

V: TRBV2
J: TRBJ2-6
size: NA
D: NA
DNA: TGTGCCAGCATCAGGCAGGGAGTAGGAGGGGCCAACGTCCTGACTTTC
CDR3: CASIRQGVGGANVLTF

V: TRBV5-8
J: TRBJ1-1
size: NA
D: NA
DNA: TGTGCCAGCAGCTTGGCTACACAAACCACTGAAGCTTTCTTT
CDR3: CASSLATQTTEAFF

V: TRBV5-6
J: TRBJ1-2
size: NA
D: NA
DNA: TGTGCCAGCAGCTTGGGGGCGGATGGCTACACCTTC
CDR3: CASSLGADGYTF

V: TRBV6-6
J: TRBJ2-7
size: NA
D: TRBD1
DNA: TGTGCCAGCAGTTCCTGGACAGGGGGTGTACACGAGCAGTACTTC
CDR3: CASSSWTGGVHEQYF

V: TRBV18
J: TRBJ2-7
size: NA
D: NA
DNA: TGTGCCAGCTCACCACCCGAGGCAAATAGGTGGTATGGGGAGCAGTACTTC
CDR3: CASSPPEANRWYGEQYF

V: TRBV7-3
J: TRBJ2-2
size: NA
D: NA
DNA: TGTGCCAGCAGCTTAAACTCCGGGACTGGAACCGGGGAGCTGTTTTTT
CDR3: CASSLNSGTGTGELFF

V: TRBV9
J: TRBJ1-1
size: NA
D: NA
DNA: TGTGCCAGCAACCCGGGAGGTATGAACACTGAAGCTTTCTTT
CDR3: CASNPGGMNTEAFF

V: TRBV7-2
J: TRBJ2-1
size: NA
D: NA
DNA: TGTGCCAGCAGCAGAAGACTAGGGTCCGCCAATGAGCAGTTCTTC
CDR3: CASSRRLGSANEQFF

V: TRBV30
J: TRBJ2-5
size: NA
D: NA
DNA: TGTGCCTGGAAGCCGGATAACCAAGAGACCCAGTACTTC
CDR3: CAWKPDNQETQYF

V: TRBV3-1/TRBV3-2
J: TRBJ2-7
size: NA
D: NA
DNA: TGTGCCAGCAGCCAAGATCGGTACTACGAGCAGTACTTC
CDR3: CASSQDRYYEQYF

V: TRBV5-1
J: TRBJ2-4
size: few
D: NA
DNA: TGCGCCAGCAGCTTGGGAAGTTTCCAAAACATTCAGTACTTC
CDR3: CASSLGSFQNIQYF

V: TRBV5-1
J: TRBJ1-2
size: once
D: TRBD1
DNA: TGCGCCAGCAGCTTGGGAAGACAGGGAACCCCTCTCTATGGCTACACCTTC
CDR3: CASSLGRQGTPLYGYTF

V: TRBV3-1/TRBV3-2
J: TRBJ2-6
size: NA
D: TRBD1
DNA: TGTGCCAGCAGCCAGTCGACAGGGGCAGGGGCCAACGTCCTGACTTTC
CDR3: CASSQSTGAGANVLTF

V: TRBV18
J: TRBJ2-1
size: NA
D: NA
DNA: TGTGCCAGCTCACCACAGGGGAAGCGGACACACAATGAGCAGTTCTTC
CDR3: CASSPQGKRTHNEQFF

V: TRBV30
J: TRBJ1-6
size: NA
D: TRBD1
DNA: TGTGCCTGGACCTTGGGACAGGAGAATTCACCCCTCCACTTT
CDR3: CAWTLGQENSPLHF

V: TRBV27
J: TRBJ2-2
size: once
D: TRBD2
DNA: TGTGCCAGCACAGGGTGGCTGAAAACCGGGACTAGCGGGGCAAACACCGGGGAGCTGTTTTTT
CDR3: CASTGWLKTGTSGANTGELFF

V: TRBV28
J: TRBJ1-2
size: once
D: NA
DNA: TGTGCCAGCAGCGTTATATGGGAGGCTAACTATGGCTACACCTTC
CDR3: CASSVIWEANYGYTF

V: TRBV20-1
J: TRBJ2-5
size: NA
D: NA
DNA: TGCAGTGCCCCTCTTAAGGCGACCCAGTACTTC
CDR3: CSAPLKATQYF

V: TRBV9
J: TRBJ2-3
size: NA
D: NA
DNA: TGTGCCAGCAGCGTAGCAAGGTTGGGGGCCACAGATACGCAGTATTTT
CDR3: CASSVARLGATDTQYF

V: TRBV5-1
J: TRBJ2-3
size: NA
D: NA
DNA: TGCGCCAGCAGCTTGGCCATCGAGACAGGAAGAACAGATACGCAGTATTTT
CDR3: CASSLAIETGRTDTQYF

V: TRBV18
J: TRBJ1-5
size: NA
D: NA
DNA: TGTGCCAGCTCACCACCTGCGACGGTTTTCGGTCAGCCCCAGCATTTT
CDR3: CASSPPATVFGQPQHF

V: TRBV2
J: TRBJ2-7
size: NA
D: NA
DNA: TGTGCCAGCAGTGCCCGCTACGAGCAGTACTTC
CDR3: CASSARYEQYF

V: TRBV5-1
J: TRBJ2-3
size: NA
D: NA
DNA: TGCGCCAGCAGCTTGATTGCGGGGAAATCCACAGATACGCAGTATTTT
CDR3: CASSLIAGKSTDTQYF

V: TRBV7-8
J: TRBJ2-7
size: once
D: TRBD2
DNA: TGTGCCAGCAGCTTAAGGCAGGCAAGCGGGACCTCCTACGAGCAGTACTTC
CDR3: CASSLRQASGTSYEQYF

V: TRBV5-6
J: TRBJ1-4
size: NA
D: NA
DNA: TGTGCCAGCAGCCCGCAGAGGGGTTTATACGAAAAACTGTTTTTT
CDR3: CASSPQRGLYEKLFF

V: TRBV5-3
J: TRBJ1-1
size: NA
D: NA
DNA: TGTGCCAGAAGCTGCACCGGAGAGGGGGTTGAAGCTTTCTTT
CDR3: CARSCTGEGVEAFF

V: TRBV7-6
J: TRBJ2-1
size: once
D: NA
DNA: TGTGCCAGCAGCCCCCGTTGGGATGCCTCCCGGGAGCAGTTCTTC
CDR3: CASSPRWDASREQFF

V: TRBV7-9
J: TRBJ2-3
size: NA
D: NA
DNA: TGTGCCAGCAGCACTCAACCTGGGGCGGCCACAGATACGCAGTATTTT
CDR3: CASSTQPGAATDTQYF

V: TRBV4-2
J: TRBJ2-7
size: NA
D: NA
DNA: TGTGCCAGCAGCCAAGACACAGAAATCTACGAGCAGTACTTC
CDR3: CASSQDTEIYEQYF

V: TRBV2
J: TRBJ2-1
size: NA
D: NA
DNA: TGTGCCAGCAGTACAGACAGATCCTACAATGAGCAGTTCTTC
CDR3: CASSTDRSYNEQFF

V: TRBV5-3
J: TRBJ2-5
size: NA
D: TRBD1
DNA: TGTGCCAGAAGCTCTAACCACTGGACAGGGGCGAACTTC
CDR3: CARSSNHWTGANF

V: TRBV5-1
J: TRBJ2-1
size: NA
D: TRBD1
DNA: TGCGCCAGCAGCCCCAACCCCTCTGGGACAGGGGGCAATGAGCAGTTCTTC
CDR3: CASSPNPSGTGGNEQFF

V: TRBV11-3
J: TRBJ2-2
size: NA
D: NA
DNA: TGTGCCAGCAGCAAAACTAGCACCGGGGAGCTGTTTTTT
CDR3: CASSKTSTGELFF

V: TRBV6-2/TRBV6-3
J: TRBJ2-5
size: NA
D: NA
DNA: TGTGCCAGCAGTTACCCCCCGGGAGAGACCCAGTACTTC
CDR3: CASSYPPGETQYF

V: TRBV5-1
J: TRBJ2-1
size: NA
D: NA
DNA: TGCGCCAGCAGCTTCTCCGCGAGCTCCTACAATGAGCAGTTCTTC
CDR3: CASSFSASSYNEQFF

V: TRBV5-6
J: TRBJ2-7
size: NA
D: NA
DNA: TGTGCCAGCAGCCCCGACCCCAGCTCCTACGAGCAGTACTTC
CDR3: CASSPDPSSYEQYF

V: TRBV2
J: TRBJ1-3
size: NA
D: NA
DNA: TGTGCCTCCCAAATAGGGTCTGGAAACACCATATATTTT
CDR3: CASQIGSGNTIYF